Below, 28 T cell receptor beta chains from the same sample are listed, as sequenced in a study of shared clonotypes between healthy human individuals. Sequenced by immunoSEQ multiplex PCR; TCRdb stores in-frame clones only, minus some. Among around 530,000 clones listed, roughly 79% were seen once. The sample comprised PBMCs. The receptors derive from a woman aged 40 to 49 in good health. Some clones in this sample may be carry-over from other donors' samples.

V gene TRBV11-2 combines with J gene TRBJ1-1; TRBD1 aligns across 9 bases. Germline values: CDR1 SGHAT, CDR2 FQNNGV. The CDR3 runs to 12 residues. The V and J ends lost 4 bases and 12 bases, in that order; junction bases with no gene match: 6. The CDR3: CASSSDRGVPFF. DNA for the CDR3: TGTGCCAGCAGCTCGGACAGGGGAGTGCCTTTCTTT.

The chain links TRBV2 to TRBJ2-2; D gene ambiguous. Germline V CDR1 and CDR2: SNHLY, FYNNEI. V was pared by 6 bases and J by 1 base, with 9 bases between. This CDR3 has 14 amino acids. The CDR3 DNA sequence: TGTGCCAGCAGCGCTACCGTGAACACCGGGGAGCTGTTTTTT. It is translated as CASSATVNTGELFF.

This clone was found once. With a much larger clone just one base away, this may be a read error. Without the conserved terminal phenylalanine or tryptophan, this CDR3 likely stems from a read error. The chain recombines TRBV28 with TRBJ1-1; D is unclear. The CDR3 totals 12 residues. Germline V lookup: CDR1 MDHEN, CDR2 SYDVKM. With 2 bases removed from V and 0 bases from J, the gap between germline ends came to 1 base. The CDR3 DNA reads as TGTGCCAGCAGTTTAATGAACACTGAAGCTTTCTCT. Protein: CASSLMNTEAFS.

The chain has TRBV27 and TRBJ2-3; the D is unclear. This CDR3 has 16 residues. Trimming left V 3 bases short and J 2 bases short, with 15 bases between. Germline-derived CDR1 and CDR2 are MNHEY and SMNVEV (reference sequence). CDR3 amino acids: CASSFSPSVPTDTQYF. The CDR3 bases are TGTGCCAGCAGTTTCAGCCCCTCGGTCCCCACAGATACGCAGTATTTT.

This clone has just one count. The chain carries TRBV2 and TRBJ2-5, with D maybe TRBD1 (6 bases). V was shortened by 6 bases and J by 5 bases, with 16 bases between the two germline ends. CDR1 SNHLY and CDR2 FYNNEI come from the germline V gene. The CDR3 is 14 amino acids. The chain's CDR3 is CASRGAAPEETQYF. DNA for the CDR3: TGTGCCAGCAGGGGGGCAGCGCCGGAGGAGACCCAGTACTTC.

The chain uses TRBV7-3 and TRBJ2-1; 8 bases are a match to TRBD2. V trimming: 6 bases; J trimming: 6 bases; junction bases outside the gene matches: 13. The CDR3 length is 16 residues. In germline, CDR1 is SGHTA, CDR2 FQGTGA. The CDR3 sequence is CASSSAGTRSTNEQFF. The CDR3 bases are TGTGCCAGCAGTTCGGCCGGGACTAGGTCGACCAATGAGCAGTTCTTC.

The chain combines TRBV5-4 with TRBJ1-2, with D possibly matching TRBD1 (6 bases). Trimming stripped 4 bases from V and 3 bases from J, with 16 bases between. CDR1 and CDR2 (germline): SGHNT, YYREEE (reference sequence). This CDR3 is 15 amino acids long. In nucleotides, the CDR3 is TGTGCCAGCAGCCTGGGGGGGGCCAGTGACTATGGCTACACCTTC. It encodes CASSLGGASDYGYTF.

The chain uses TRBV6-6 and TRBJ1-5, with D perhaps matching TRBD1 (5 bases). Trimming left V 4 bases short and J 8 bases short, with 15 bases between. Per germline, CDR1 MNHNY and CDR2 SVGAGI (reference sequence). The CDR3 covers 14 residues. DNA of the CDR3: TGTGCCAGCAGTTCATGGGGGGTTGGAGAGCCCCAGCATTTT. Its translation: CASSSWGVGEPQHF.

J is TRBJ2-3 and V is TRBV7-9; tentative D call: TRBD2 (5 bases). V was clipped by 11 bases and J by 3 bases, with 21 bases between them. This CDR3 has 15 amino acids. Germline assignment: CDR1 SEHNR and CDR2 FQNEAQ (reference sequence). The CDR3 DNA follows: TGTGCCGGAGGCGGAGAAGGGTCTTGGACAGATACGCAGTATTTT. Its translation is CAGGGEGSWTDTQYF. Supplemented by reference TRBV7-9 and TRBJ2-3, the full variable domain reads DTGVSQNPRHKITKRGQNVTFRCDPISEHNRLYWYRQTLGQGPEFLTYFQNEAQLEKSRLLSDRFSAERPKGSFSTLEIQRTEQGDSAMYLCAGGGEGSWTDTQYFGPGTRLTVL.

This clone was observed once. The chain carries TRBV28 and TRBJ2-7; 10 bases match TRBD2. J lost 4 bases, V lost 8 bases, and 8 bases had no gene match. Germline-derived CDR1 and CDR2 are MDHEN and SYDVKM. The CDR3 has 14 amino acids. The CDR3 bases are TGTGCCAGCTGGGGCAGCGGGAGGGTGTACGAGCAGTACTTC. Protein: CASWGSGRVYEQYF.

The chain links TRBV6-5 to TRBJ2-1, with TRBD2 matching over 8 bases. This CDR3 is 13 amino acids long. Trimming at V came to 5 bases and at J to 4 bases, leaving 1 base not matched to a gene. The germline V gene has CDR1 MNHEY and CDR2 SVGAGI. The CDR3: CASSIAGYNEQFF. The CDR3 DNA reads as TGTGCCAGCAGTATAGCGGGGTACAATGAGCAGTTCTTC.

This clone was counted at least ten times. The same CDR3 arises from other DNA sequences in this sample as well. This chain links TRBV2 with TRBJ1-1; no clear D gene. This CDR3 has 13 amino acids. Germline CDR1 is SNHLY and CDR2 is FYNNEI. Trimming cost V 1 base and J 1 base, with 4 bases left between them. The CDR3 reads CASSEVPNTEAFF. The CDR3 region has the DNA TGTGCCAGCAGTGAAGTCCCGAACACTGAAGCTTTCTTT.

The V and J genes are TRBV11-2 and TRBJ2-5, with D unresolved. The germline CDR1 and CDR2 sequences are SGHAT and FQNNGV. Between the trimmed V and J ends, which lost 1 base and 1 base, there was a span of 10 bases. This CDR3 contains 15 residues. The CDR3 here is CASSLVGSLQETQYF. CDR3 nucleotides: TGTGCCAGCAGCTTAGTAGGCAGCCTCCAAGAGACCCAGTACTTC.

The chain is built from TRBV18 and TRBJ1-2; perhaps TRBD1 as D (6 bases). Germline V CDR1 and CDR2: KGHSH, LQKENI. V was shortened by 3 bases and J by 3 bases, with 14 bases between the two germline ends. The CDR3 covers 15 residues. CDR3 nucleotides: TGTGCCAGCTCACCTTCCACAGGACAGCACTATGGCTACACCTTC. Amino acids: CASSPSTGQHYGYTF.

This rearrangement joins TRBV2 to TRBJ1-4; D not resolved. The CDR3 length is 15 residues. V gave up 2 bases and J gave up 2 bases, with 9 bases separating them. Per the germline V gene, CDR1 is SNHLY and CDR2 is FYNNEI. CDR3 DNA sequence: TGTGCCAGCAGTGAATTGGGTGGGACTAATGAAAAACTGTTTTTT. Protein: CASSELGGTNEKLFF.

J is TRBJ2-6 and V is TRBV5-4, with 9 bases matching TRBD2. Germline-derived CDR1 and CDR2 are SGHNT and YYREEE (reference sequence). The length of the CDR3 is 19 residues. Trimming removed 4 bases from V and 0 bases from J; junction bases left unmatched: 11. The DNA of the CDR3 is TGTGCCAGCAGCCCAGGGGCGGGAGGGCCTGGCTCTGGGGCCAACGTCCTGACTTTC. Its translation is CASSPGAGGPGSGANVLTF.

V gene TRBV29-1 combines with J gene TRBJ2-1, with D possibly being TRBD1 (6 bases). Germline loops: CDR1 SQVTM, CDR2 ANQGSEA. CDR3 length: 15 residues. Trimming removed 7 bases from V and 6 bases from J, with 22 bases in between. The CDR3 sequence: CSAVRPDRGFNEQFF. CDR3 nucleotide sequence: TGCAGCGCAGTTCGTCCGGACAGAGGATTCAATGAGCAGTTCTTC.

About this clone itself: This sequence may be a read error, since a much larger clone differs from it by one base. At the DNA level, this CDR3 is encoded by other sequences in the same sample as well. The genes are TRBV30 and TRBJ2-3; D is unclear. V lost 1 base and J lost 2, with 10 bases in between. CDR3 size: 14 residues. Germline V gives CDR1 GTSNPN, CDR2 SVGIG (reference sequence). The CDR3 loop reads CAWSAGQNTDTQYF. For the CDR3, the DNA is TGTGCCTGGAGTGCCGGGCAGAACACAGATACGCAGTATTTT. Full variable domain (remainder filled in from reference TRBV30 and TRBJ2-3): SQTIHQWPATLVQPVGSPLSLECTVEGTSNPNLYWYRQAAGRGLQLLFYSVGIGQISSEVPQNLSASRPQDRQFILSSKKLLLSDSGFYLCAWSAGQNTDTQYFGPGTRLTVL.

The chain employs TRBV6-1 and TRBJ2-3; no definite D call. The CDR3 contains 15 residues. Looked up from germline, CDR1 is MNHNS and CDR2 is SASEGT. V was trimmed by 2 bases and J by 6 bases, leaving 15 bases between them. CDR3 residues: CASSELVLASDTQYF. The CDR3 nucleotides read TGTGCCAGCAGTGAACTGGTTTTAGCTTCGGATACGCAGTATTTT.

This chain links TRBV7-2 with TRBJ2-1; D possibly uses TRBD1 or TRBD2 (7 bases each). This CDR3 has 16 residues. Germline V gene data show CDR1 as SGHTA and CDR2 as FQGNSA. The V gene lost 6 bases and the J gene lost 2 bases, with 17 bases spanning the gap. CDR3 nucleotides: TGTGCCAGCAGACGAGGGGGCGGGAGCACCTACAATGAGCAGTTCTTC. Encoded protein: CASRRGGGSTYNEQFF.

The CDR3 loop is CASSLGLPPEQYF. In nucleotides, the CDR3 is TGTGCCAGCAGTCTAGGACTCCCCCCCGAGCAGTACTTC. The chain recombines TRBV7-2 with TRBJ2-7; TRBD2 is a possible D gene (5 bases). V was shortened by 6 bases and J by 6 bases, with 15 bases between the two germline ends. The CDR3 sequence is 13 residues long. Germline V gene lookup returns CDR1 SGHTA and CDR2 FQGNSA.

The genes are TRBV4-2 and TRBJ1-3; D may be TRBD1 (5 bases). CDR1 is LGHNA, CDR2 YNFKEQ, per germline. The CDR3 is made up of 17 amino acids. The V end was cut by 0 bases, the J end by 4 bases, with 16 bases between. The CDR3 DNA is TGTGCCAGCAGCCAAGATGGGGCGGTGAGAGGAGGAAACACCATATATTTT. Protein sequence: CASSQDGAVRGGNTIYF.

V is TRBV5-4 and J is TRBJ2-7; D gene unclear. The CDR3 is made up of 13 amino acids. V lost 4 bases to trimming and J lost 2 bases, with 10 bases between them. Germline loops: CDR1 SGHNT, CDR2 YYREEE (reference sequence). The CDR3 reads CASSPGRTYEQYF. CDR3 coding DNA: TGTGCCAGCAGCCCCGGACGAACCTACGAGCAGTACTTC. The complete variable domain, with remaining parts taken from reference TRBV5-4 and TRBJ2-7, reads ETGVTQSPTHLIKTRGQQVTLRCSSQSGHNTVSWYQQALGQGPQFIFQYYREEENGRGNFPPRFSGLQFPNYSSELNVNALELDDSALYLCASSPGRTYEQYFGPGTRLTVT.

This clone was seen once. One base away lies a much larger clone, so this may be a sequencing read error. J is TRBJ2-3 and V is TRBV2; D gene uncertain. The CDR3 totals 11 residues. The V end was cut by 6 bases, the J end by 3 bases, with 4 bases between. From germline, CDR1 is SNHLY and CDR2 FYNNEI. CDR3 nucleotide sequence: TGTGCCAGCAGCGCTACAGATACGCAGTATTTT. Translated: CASSATDTQYF.

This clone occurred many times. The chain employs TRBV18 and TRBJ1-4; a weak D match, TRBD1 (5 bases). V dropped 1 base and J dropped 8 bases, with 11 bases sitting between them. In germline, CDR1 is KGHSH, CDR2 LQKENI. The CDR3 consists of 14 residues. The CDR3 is CASSPQGLGEKLFF. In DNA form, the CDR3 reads TGTGCCAGCTCACCACAGGGGCTCGGAGAAAAACTGTTTTTT. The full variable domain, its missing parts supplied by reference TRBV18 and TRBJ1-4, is NAGVMQNPRHLVRRRGQEARLRCSPMKGHSHVYWYRQLPEEGLKFMVYLQKENIIDESGMPKERFSAEFPKEGPSILRIQQVVRGDSAAYFCASSPQGLGEKLFFGSGTQLSVL.

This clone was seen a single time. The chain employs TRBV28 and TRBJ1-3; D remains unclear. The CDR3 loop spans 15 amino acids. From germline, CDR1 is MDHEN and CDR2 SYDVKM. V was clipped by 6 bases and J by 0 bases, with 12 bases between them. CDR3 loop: CASSPPQNSGNTIYF. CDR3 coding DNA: TGTGCCAGCAGCCCACCACAGAACTCTGGAAACACCATATATTTT. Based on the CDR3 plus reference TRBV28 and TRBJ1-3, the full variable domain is DVKVTQSSRYLVKRTGEKVFLECVQDMDHENMFWYRQDPGLGLRLIYFSYDVKMKEKGDIPEGYSVSREKKERFSLILESASTNQTSMYLCASSPPQNSGNTIYFGEGSWLTVV.

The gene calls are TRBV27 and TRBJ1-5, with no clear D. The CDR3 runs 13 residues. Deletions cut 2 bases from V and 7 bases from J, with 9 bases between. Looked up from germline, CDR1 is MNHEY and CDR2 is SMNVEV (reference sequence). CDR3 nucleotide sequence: TGTGCCAGCAGTTTAAGGGAGGGACAGCCCCAGCATTTT. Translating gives CASSLREGQPQHF.

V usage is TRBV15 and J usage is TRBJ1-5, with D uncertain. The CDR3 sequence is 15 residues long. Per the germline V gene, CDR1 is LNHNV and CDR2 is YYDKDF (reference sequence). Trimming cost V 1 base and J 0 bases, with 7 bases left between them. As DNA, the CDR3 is TGTGCCACCAGCAGAGTCCGGGATAGCAATCAGCCCCAGCATTTT. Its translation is CATSRVRDSNQPQHF. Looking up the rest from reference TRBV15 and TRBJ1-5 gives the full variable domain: DAMVIQNPRYQVTQFGKPVTLSCSQTLNHNVMYWYQQKSSQAPKLLFHYYDKDFNNEADTPDNFQSRRPNTSFCFLDIRSPGLGDTAMYLCATSRVRDSNQPQHFGDGTRLSIL.